Sequencing of this T cell receptor (beta chain) was carried out in a study of T cells in Graves' hyperthyroidism and ophthalmopathy. V lost 1 base, J lost 4 bases, and 11 bases lay in between. The length of the CDR3 is 16 residues. This clonotype was seen only a few times. TCR beta CDR3 regions were amplified from RNA transcripts. First-round RT-PCR targeting the TCR CDR3 was performed with the HTBI primer set. TCRdb passed the multiplex PCR reads through MiXCR, listing each CDR3 protein once. The table shows about 690,000 distinct CDR3 sequences, with around 16% occurring only once. This sequence originates from a man in his forties or fifties with Graves' hyperthyroidism. Sequencing input: blood. The chain couples TRBV12-3 or TRBV12-4 to TRBJ2-6; D unresolved. CDR3 coding DNA: TGTGCCAGCAGTTTAGTTCAGGTACGAGGGGCCAACGTCCTGACTTTC. This encodes CASSLVQVRGANVLTF.